The 26 T cell receptor beta chains below come from one sample, sequenced in a study of early T cells in non-severe SARS-CoV-2 infection. One entry per CDR3 protein results from TCRdb running MiXCR on the 5' RACE reads. Among 57,000 or so distinct CDR3 sequences listed, around 12% were seen once. The source material was whole blood, sampled at baseline. These receptors were collected from an adult who was a healthcare worker with PCR-confirmed SARS-CoV-2 infection or an uninfected control (not recorded which). The donor label of this sample is uncertain.

This clonotype was seen only a few times. V usage is TRBV27 and J usage is TRBJ1-1; D is uncertain. The CDR3 runs 13 residues. Germline V CDR1 and CDR2: MNHEY, SMNVEV (reference sequence). Trimming took 5 bases from V and 4 from J, leaving 11 bases between them. The CDR3 loop reads CASSPLEGTEAFF. The CDR3 DNA sequence: TGTGCCAGCAGTCCCCTAGAGGGCACTGAAGCTTTCTTT.

This clonotype was picked up many times. The chain is built from TRBV2 and TRBJ1-2; TRBD1 matches 10 bases. V dropped 3 bases and J dropped 4; count of bases not matched to a gene: 5. In germline, CDR1 is SNHLY, CDR2 FYNNEI. The CDR3 totals 15 residues. The CDR3 reads CASSERTGGGYGYTF. The CDR3 nucleotides read TGTGCCAGCAGTGAGAGGACAGGGGGAGGCTATGGCTACACCTTC.

This clonotype came up a few times. V is TRBV7-6 and J is TRBJ2-7; TRBD1 matches at 10 bases. V gave up 7 bases and J gave up 8 bases; unmatched junction bases: 8. Germline CDR1 is SGHVS and CDR2 is FNYEAQ. There are 13 residues in the CDR3. The CDR3 sequence: CASILLTGGKQYV. The CDR3 nucleotides are TGTGCCAGCATCCTACTGACAGGGGGCAAGCAGTACGTC.

The chain recombines TRBV6-1 with TRBJ1-2; D call uncertain. Per the germline V gene, CDR1 is MNHNS and CDR2 is SASEGT. This CDR3 is 17 amino acids long. V was shortened by 1 base and J by 4 bases, with 19 bases between the two germline ends. CDR3 protein: CASSEGRFRDSSYGYTF. The CDR3 DNA is TGTGCCAGCAGTGAAGGGAGGTTTAGGGATTCCAGCTATGGCTACACCTTC.

This clonotype was recorded a few times. J is TRBJ2-1 and V is TRBV21-1; TRBD1 was called by the table and not checked on the DNA. TRBV21-1 is marked as a pseudogene. The CDR3 is made up of 16 amino acids. CDR3 DNA sequence: TGTGCCAGCAGTTCACAGGCCCCGGGCGGTAGTGATGAGCAGTTCTTC. Amino acids: CASSSQAPGGSDEQFF.

The chain is built from TRBV28 and TRBJ2-7; TRBD2 matches at 8 bases. With 5 bases clipped from V and 0 bases from J, the junction kept 6 bases outside the gene matches. Germline-derived CDR1 and CDR2 are MDHEN and SYDVKM. This CDR3 comprises 15 residues. The CDR3 sequence is CASSPPGLVSYEQYF. The CDR3 DNA sequence: TGTGCCAGCAGTCCCCCGGGACTAGTCTCCTACGAGCAGTACTTC.

This chain links TRBV7-2 with TRBJ1-1; the D gene is possibly TRBD1 (5 bases). Germline V gene lookup returns CDR1 SGHTA and CDR2 FQGNSA. The CDR3 loop spans 15 amino acids. The V gene lost 5 bases and the J gene lost 1 base, with 14 bases spanning the gap. CDR3 in amino acids: CASSLGPNRNTEAFF. Written as DNA, the CDR3 is TGTGCCAGCAGCCTGGGGCCCAACCGGAACACTGAAGCTTTCTTT.

Ten or more counts support this clonotype. This chain connects TRBV5-1 to TRBJ1-1, with TRBD1 as a possible D gene (5 bases). Germline assignment: CDR1 SGHRS and CDR2 YFSETQ. The CDR3 consists of 13 residues. The V and J ends lost 3 bases and 1 base respectively, with 7 bases between them. This CDR3 reads CASSSGQNTEAFF. The CDR3 nucleotides read TGCGCCAGCAGCTCTGGACAGAACACTGAAGCTTTCTTT.

This clonotype was observed a few times. This chain links TRBV5-1 with TRBJ2-1, with unresolved D. The germline gives CDR1 SGHRS, CDR2 YFSETQ. This CDR3 region has 16 residues. V lost 6 bases and J 5 bases, leaving 21 bases between the germline ends. CDR3 bases: TGCGCCAGCACCATAGGTCGTGGTGGAACCCACAATGAGCAGTTCTTC. It is translated as CASTIGRGGTHNEQFF.

The chain combines TRBV7-3 with TRBJ1-1; TRBD1 matches at 7 bases. V lost 5 bases to trimming and J lost 0 bases; unmatched junction nucleotides: 9. CDR1 is SGHTA and CDR2 is FQGTGA in the germline V gene. CDR3 size: 16 residues. The CDR3 here is CASSNRRGQMNTEAFF. The DNA for the CDR3 is TGTGCCAGCAGCAACCGCAGGGGACAGATGAACACTGAAGCTTTCTTT.

The V call is TRBV5-1, the J call TRBJ2-2, with a tentative D call TRBD1 (6 bases). Germline V gene sequence: CDR1 SGHRS, CDR2 YFSETQ. The CDR3 runs to 16 residues. The V gene lost 4 bases and the J gene lost 1 base, with 14 bases spanning the gap. Here the CDR3 reads CASSPRTDLNTGELFF. CDR3 bases: TGCGCCAGCAGCCCACGGACAGATTTGAACACCGGGGAGCTGTTTTTT.

V is TRBV27 and J is TRBJ1-6, with a tentative D call TRBD1 (5 bases). The germline gives CDR1 MNHEY, CDR2 SMNVEV (reference sequence). Deletions cut 3 bases from V and 4 bases from J, with 16 bases between. There are 17 residues in the CDR3. DNA for the CDR3: TGTGCCAGCAGTTTTTCAATAAGGGGCGCATATAATTCACCCCTCCACTTT. Amino acids: CASSFSIRGAYNSPLHF.

This clonotype was detected ten times or more. The chain employs TRBV2 and TRBJ1-5, with D unclear. Germline CDR1 SNHLY, CDR2 FYNNEI. This CDR3 is 15 amino acids long. Trimming took off 3 bases at V and 0 bases at J, with 9 bases between the two ends. The CDR3 nucleotides read TGTGCCAGCAGTGATCGAGGGCTTAGCAATCAGCCCCAGCATTTT. This sequence encodes CASSDRGLSNQPQHF.

The sample holds a few counts of this clonotype. The CDR3 reads CASSPPGQGEHGYTF. In DNA, the CDR3 is TGTGCCAGCAGCCCGCCGGGACAGGGGGAACATGGCTACACCTTC. The V and J genes are TRBV7-9 and TRBJ1-2; 11 bases are shared with TRBD1. J was trimmed by 6 bases and V by 5 bases; bases with no gene match: 8. Germline V gene sequence: CDR1 SEHNR, CDR2 FQNEAQ (reference sequence). CDR3 length: 15 amino acids.

The V call is TRBV3-1, the J call TRBJ2-7; D is unresolved. Trimming pared 1 base from V and 7 bases from J, leaving 8 bases between. Germline V CDR1 and CDR2: LGHDT, YNNKEL (reference sequence). CDR3 size: 12 residues. For the CDR3, the DNA is TGTGCCAGCAGCCAAGTAATGAGGGAGCAGTACGTC. Translation: CASSQVMREQYV.

V is TRBV10-2 and J is TRBJ1-5, with unresolved D. The V and J ends lost 6 bases and 8 bases respectively, with 14 bases between them. CDR1 and CDR2 (germline): WSHSY, SAAADI. The CDR3 is 13 residues long. Here the CDR3 reads CASSTRLPEPQHF. The CDR3 bases are TGCGCCAGCAGCACCAGGCTCCCCGAGCCCCAGCATTTT.

This clonotype was detected a few times. The J gene is TRBJ2-5, the V gene TRBV20-1, with 11 bases that match TRBD2. The CDR3 length is 15 residues. Germline CDR1 is DFQATT and CDR2 is SNEGSKA (reference sequence). V lost 0 bases and J lost 4; bases outside the gene matches: 4. The CDR3 coding sequence is TGCAGTGCTAGAGATTCGGGGACTAGCGGAGAGACCCAGTACTTC. Protein: CSARDSGTSGETQYF.

The chain combines TRBV7-8 with TRBJ1-6; D call uncertain. CDR1 and CDR2 (germline): SGHVS, FQNEAQ. V was clipped by 1 base and J by 6 bases, with 10 bases between them. The CDR3 is 15 amino acids. CDR3 residues: CASSLGRPPNSPLHF. The CDR3 DNA follows: TGTGCCAGCAGCTTAGGTCGGCCGCCTAATTCACCCCTCCACTTT.

At least ten counts were recorded for this clonotype. V gene TRBV9 combines with J gene TRBJ1-6; a possible D gene is TRBD1 (6 bases). Trimming cost V 0 bases and J 4 bases, with 8 bases left between them. Per germline, CDR1 SGDLS and CDR2 YYNGEE. This CDR3 has 15 amino acids. CDR3 sequence reads: CASSVGQGYNSPLHF. The CDR3 DNA reads TGTGCCAGCAGCGTAGGGCAGGGGTATAATTCACCCCTCCACTTT. Using reference TRBV9 and TRBJ1-6 for the parts outside the CDR3, the full variable domain is DSGVTQTPKHLITATGQRVTLRCSPRSGDLSVYWYQQSLDQGLQFLIQYYNGEERAKGNILERFSAQQFPDLHSELNLSSLELGDSALYFCASSVGQGYNSPLHFGNGTRLTVT.

This clonotype has only a few counts. The J gene is TRBJ1-1, the V gene TRBV6-2 or TRBV6-3; D ambiguous. This CDR3 contains 12 residues. CDR1 is MNHEY, CDR2 SVGEGT, per germline. The ends were cut back, 5 bases at V and 0 bases at J, with 4 bases in the middle. CDR3 in amino acids: CASSRLNTEAFF. The CDR3 nucleotides are TGTGCCAGCAGTCGGCTGAACACTGAAGCTTTCTTT.

The chain carries TRBV20-1 and TRBJ2-6, with 9 bases identical to TRBD1. The junction had 2 bases not matched to a gene; V was cut back by 3 bases and J by 2 bases. The CDR3 sequence is 15 residues long. Germline CDR1 reads DFQATT; CDR2 reads SNEGSKA (reference sequence). DNA of the CDR3: TGCAGTGCTAGCGGGGACAGGGCTGGGGCCAACGTCCTGACTTTC. Protein product: CSASGDRAGANVLTF.

This clonotype was picked up many times. The J gene is TRBJ2-2, the V gene TRBV7-3; 7 nucleotides align to TRBD2. The CDR3 is 17 residues long. Germline assignment: CDR1 SGHTA and CDR2 FQGTGA. With 5 bases clipped from V and 1 base from J, the junction kept 10 bases outside the gene matches. The CDR3 nucleotides are TGTGCCAGCAGCCTAAGGGGCGGCGGGAGGAACACCGGGGAGCTGTTTTTT. Protein: CASSLRGGGRNTGELFF.

This clonotype was found many times. CDR3 loop: CASSLNLAGGPADTQYF. CDR3 sequence (DNA): TGTGCCAGCAGCTTGAACTTAGCGGGGGGGCCGGCAGATACGCAGTATTTT. V usage is TRBV7-6 and J usage is TRBJ2-3; 11 bases line up with TRBD2. Germline trimming cut 3 bases from V and 4 bases from J; bases unmatched to any gene: 9. Germline CDR1 and CDR2: SGHVS and FNYEAQ. There are 17 residues in the CDR3.

This clonotype was picked up many times. V usage is TRBV18 and J usage is TRBJ1-1, with a weak D call TRBD1 (5 bases). Per the germline V gene, CDR1 is KGHSH and CDR2 is LQKENI. The V end was cut by 1 base, the J end by 7 bases, with 16 bases between. The CDR3 is 15 residues long. In nucleotides, the CDR3 is TGTGCCAGCTCACCACGGGAGGCCCTTGGGGGTGAAGCTTTCTTT. It translates to CASSPREALGGEAFF.

The CDR3 nucleotides are TGCGCCAGCAGCTCCGCCCAAAAGTTGGGGGAGCTGTTTTTT. Protein product: CASSSAQKLGELFF. This sequence joins TRBV5-1 and TRBJ2-2, with D unresolved. Germline values: CDR1 SGHRS, CDR2 YFSETQ. Trimming pared 3 bases from V and 8 bases from J, leaving 14 bases between. The CDR3 has 14 residues.

This clonotype is a singleton in its sample. The chain carries TRBV10-2 and TRBJ2-7; D is possibly TRBD1 or TRBD2 (5 bases each). Trimming removed 3 bases from V and 3 bases from J, with 12 bases in between. The CDR3 length is 14 residues. The germline V gene encodes CDR1 WSHSY and CDR2 SAAADI. DNA for the CDR3: TGCGCCAGCAGTGAAAGGCCTGGGGGCTACGAGCAGTACGTC. As protein: CASSERPGGYEQYV.